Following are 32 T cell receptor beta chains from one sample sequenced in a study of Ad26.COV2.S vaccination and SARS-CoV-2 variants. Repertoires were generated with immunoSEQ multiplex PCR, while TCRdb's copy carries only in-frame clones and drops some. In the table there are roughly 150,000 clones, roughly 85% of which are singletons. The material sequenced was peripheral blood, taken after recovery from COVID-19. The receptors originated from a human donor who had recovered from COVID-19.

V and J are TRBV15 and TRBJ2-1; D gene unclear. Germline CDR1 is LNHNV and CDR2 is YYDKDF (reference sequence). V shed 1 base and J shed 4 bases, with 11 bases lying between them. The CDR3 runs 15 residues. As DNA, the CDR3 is TGTGCCACCAGCAGAGGGAAAGCTAATTACAATGAGCAGTTCTTC. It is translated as CATSRGKANYNEQFF.

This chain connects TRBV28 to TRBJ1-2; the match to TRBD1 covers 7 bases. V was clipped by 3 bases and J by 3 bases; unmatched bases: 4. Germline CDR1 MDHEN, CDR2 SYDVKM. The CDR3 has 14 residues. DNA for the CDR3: TGTGCCAGCAGTTTTCGAGGGGGCCACTATGGCTACACCTTC. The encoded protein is CASSFRGGHYGYTF.

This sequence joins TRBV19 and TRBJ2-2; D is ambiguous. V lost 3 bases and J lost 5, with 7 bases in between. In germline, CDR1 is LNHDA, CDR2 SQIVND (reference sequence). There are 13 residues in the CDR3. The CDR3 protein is CASSITTTGELFF. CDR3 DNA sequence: TGTGCCAGTAGTATTACTACAACCGGGGAGCTGTTTTTT. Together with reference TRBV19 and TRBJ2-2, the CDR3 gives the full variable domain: DGGITQSPKYLFRKEGQNVTLSCEQNLNHDAMYWYRQDPGQGLRLIYYSQIVNDFQKGDIAEGYSVSREKKESFPLTVTSAQKNPTAFYLCASSITTTGELFFGEGSRLTVL.

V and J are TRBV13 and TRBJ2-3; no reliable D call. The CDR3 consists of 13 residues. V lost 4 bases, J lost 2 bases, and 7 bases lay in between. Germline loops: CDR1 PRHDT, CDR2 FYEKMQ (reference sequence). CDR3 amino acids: CASSSGVTDTQYF. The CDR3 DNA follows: TGTGCCAGCAGCTCTGGGGTCACAGATACGCAGTATTTT.

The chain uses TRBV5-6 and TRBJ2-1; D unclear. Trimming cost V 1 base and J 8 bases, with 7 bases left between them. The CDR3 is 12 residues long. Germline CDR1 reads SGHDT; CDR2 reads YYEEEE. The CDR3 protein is CASSLWFDEQFF. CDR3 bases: TGTGCCAGCAGCTTGTGGTTCGATGAGCAGTTCTTC.

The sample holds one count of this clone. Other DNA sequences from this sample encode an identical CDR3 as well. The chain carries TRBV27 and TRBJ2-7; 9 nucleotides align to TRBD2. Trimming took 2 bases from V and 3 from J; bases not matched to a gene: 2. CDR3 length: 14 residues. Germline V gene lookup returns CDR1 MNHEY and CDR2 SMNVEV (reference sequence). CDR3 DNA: TGTGCCAGCAGTTTAGCGGGGGGGAACTACGAGCAGTACTTC. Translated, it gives CASSLAGGNYEQYF.

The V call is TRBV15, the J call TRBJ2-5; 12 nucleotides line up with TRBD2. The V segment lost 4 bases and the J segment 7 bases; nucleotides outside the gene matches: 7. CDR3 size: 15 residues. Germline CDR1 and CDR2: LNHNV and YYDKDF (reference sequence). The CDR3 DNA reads TGTGCCACCAGCACCCGACTAGCGGGGGTTCGGACCCAGTACTTC. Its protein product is CATSTRLAGVRTQYF.

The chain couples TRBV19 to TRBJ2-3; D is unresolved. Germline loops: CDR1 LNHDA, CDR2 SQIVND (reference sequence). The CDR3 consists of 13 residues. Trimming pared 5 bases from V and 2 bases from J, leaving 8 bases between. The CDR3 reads CASSPVSTDTQYF. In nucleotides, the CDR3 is TGTGCCAGTAGTCCAGTCTCCACAGATACGCAGTATTTT.

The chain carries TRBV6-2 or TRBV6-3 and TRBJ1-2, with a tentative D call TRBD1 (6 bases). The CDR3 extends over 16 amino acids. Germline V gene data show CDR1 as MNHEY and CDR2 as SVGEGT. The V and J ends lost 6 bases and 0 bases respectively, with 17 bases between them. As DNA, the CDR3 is TGTGCCAGCAGGTACCCTCGGGACAAAACTAACTATGGCTACACCTTC. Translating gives CASRYPRDKTNYGYTF.

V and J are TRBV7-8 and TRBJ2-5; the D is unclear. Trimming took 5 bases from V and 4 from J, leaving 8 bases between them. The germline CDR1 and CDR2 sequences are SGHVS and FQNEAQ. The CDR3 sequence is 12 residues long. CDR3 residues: CASSQGRETQYF. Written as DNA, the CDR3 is TGTGCCAGCAGCCAAGGACGAGAGACCCAGTACTTC.

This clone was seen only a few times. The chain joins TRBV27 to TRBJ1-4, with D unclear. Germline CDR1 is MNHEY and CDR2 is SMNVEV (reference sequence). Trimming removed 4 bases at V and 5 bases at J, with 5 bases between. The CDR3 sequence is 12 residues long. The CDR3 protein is CASSSGNEKLFF. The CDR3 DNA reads TGTGCCAGCAGTTCGGGGAATGAAAAACTGTTTTTT.

CDR3 region: CASSIGPTEAFF. CDR3 nucleotides: TGTGCCAGTAGTATAGGTCCCACTGAAGCTTTCTTT. V is TRBV19 and J is TRBJ1-1; D is undetermined. Germline V gene sequence: CDR1 LNHDA, CDR2 SQIVND (reference sequence). V was pared by 1 base and J by 4 bases, with 4 bases between. The CDR3 loop spans 12 amino acids. The full variable domain, with the rest looked up from reference TRBV19 and TRBJ1-1, is DGGITQSPKYLFRKEGQNVTLSCEQNLNHDAMYWYRQDPGQGLRLIYYSQIVNDFQKGDIAEGYSVSREKKESFPLTVTSAQKNPTAFYLCASSIGPTEAFFGQGTRLTVV.

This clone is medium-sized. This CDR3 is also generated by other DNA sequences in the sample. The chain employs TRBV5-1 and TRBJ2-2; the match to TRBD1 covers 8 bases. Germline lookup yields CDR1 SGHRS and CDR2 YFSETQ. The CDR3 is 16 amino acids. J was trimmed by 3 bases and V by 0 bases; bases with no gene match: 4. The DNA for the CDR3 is TGCGCCAGCAGCTTGGTTCAGGGGGCAGACACCGGGGAGCTGTTTTTT. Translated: CASSLVQGADTGELFF.

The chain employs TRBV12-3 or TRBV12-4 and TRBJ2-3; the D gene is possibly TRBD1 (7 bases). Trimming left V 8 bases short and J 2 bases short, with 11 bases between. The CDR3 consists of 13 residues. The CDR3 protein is CASGGTATDTQYF. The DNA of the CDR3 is TGTGCCAGCGGGGGGACAGCCACAGATACGCAGTATTTT.

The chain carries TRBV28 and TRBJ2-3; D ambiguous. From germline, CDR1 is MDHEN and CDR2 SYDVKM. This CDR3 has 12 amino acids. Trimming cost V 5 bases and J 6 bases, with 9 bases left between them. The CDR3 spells CASSIRADTQYF. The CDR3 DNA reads TGTGCCAGCAGTATACGGGCGGATACGCAGTATTTT.

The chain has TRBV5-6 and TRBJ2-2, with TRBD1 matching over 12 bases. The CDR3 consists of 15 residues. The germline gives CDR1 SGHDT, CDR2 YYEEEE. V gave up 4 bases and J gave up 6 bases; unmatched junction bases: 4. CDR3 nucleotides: TGTGCCAGCAGCCAGGGACAGGGGGCCGCCGGGGAGCTGTTTTTT. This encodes CASSQGQGAAGELFF. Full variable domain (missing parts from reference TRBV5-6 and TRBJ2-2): DAGVTQSPTHLIKTRGQQVTLRCSPKSGHDTVSWYQQALGQGPQFIFQYYEEEERQRGNFPDRFSGHQFPNYSSELNVNALLLGDSALYLCASSQGQGAAGELFFGEGSRLTVL.

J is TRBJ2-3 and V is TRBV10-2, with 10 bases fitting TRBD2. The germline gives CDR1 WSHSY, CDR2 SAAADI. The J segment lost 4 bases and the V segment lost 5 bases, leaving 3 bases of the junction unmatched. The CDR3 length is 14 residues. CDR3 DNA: TGCGCCAGCAGTAGCGGGGGGGCCGCAGATACGCAGTATTTT. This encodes CASSSGGAADTQYF.

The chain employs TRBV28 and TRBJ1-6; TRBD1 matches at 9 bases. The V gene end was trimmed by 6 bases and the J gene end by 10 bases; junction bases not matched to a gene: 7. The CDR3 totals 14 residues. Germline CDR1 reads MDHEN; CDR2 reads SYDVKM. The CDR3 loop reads CASRPGQGGSPLHF. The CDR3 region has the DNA TGTGCCAGCAGACCGGGACAGGGAGGCTCACCCCTCCACTTT. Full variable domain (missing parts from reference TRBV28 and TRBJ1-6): DVKVTQSSRYLVKRTGEKVFLECVQDMDHENMFWYRQDPGLGLRLIYFSYDVKMKEKGDIPEGYSVSREKKERFSLILESASTNQTSMYLCASRPGQGGSPLHFGNGTRLTVT.

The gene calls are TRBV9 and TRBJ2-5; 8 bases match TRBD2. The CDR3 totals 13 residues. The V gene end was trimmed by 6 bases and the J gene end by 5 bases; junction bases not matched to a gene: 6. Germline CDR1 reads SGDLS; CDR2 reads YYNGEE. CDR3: CASNSGGPETQYF. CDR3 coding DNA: TGTGCCAGCAATTCGGGGGGGCCGGAGACCCAGTACTTC.

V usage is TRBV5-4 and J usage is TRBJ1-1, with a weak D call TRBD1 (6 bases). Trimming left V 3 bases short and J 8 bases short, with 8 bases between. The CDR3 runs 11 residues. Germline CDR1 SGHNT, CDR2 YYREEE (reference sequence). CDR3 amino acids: CASSSDREAFF. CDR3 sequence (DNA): TGTGCCAGCAGCTCGGACAGAGAAGCTTTCTTT. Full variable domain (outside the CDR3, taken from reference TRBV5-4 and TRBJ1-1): ETGVTQSPTHLIKTRGQQVTLRCSSQSGHNTVSWYQQALGQGPQFIFQYYREEENGRGNFPPRFSGLQFPNYSSELNVNALELDDSALYLCASSSDREAFFGQGTRLTVV.

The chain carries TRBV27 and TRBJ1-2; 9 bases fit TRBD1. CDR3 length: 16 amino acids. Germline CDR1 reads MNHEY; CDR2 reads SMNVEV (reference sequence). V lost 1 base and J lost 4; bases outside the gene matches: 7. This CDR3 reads CASSLFGGQGVYGYTF. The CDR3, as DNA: TGTGCCAGCAGTTTATTCGGGGGACAGGGAGTCTATGGCTACACCTTC.

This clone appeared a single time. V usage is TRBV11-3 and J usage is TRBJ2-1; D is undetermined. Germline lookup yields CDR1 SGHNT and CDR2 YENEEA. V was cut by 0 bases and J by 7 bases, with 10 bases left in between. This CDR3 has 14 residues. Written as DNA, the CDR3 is TGTGCCAGCAGCTTAGATCACGGTCGAAATGAGCAGTTCTTC. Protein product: CASSLDHGRNEQFF. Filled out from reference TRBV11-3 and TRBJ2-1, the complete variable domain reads EAGVVQSPRYKIIEKKQPVAFWCNPISGHNTLYWYLQNLGQGPELLIRYENEEAVDDSQLPKDRFSAERLKGVDSTLKIQPAELGDSAVYLCASSLDHGRNEQFFGPGTRLTVL.

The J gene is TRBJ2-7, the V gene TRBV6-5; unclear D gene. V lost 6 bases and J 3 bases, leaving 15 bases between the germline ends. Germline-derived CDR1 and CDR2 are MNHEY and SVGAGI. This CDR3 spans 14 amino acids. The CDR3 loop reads CASSAGDSFYEQYF. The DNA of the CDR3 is TGTGCCAGCAGCGCCGGAGATAGTTTCTACGAGCAGTACTTC.

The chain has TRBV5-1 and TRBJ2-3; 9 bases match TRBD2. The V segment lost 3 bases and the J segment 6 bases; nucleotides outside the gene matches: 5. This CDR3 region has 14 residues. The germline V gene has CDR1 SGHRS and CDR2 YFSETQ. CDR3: CASSSSGVSDTQYF. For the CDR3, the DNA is TGCGCCAGCAGCTCTAGCGGGGTGTCCGATACGCAGTATTTT. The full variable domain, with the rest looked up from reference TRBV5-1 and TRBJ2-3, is KAGVTQTPRYLIKTRGQQVTLSCSPISGHRSVSWYQQTPGQGLQFLFEYFSETQRNKGNFPGRFSGRQFSNSRSEMNVSTLELGDSALYLCASSSSGVSDTQYFGPGTRLTVL.

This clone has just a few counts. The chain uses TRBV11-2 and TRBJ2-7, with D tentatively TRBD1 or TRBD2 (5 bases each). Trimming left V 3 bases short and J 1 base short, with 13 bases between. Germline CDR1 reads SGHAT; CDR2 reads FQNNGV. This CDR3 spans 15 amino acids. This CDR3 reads CASSFGGSKSYEQYF. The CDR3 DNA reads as TGTGCCAGCAGCTTTGGGGGATCTAAGTCCTACGAGCAGTACTTC.

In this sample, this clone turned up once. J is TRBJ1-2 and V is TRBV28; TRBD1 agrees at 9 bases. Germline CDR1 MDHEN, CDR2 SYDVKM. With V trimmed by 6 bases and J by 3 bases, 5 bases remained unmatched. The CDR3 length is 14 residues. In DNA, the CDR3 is TGTGCCAGCAGCCTAGGACAGGGGTACTATGGCTACACCTTC. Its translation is CASSLGQGYYGYTF.

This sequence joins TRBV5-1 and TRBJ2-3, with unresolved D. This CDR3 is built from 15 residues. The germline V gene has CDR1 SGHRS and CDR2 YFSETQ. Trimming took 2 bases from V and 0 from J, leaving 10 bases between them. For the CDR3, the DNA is TGCGCCAGCAGCTTTAGTAGGCTTAGCACAGATACGCAGTATTTT. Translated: CASSFSRLSTDTQYF. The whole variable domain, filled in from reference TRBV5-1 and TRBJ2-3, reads KAGVTQTPRYLIKTRGQQVTLSCSPISGHRSVSWYQQTPGQGLQFLFEYFSETQRNKGNFPGRFSGRQFSNSRSEMNVSTLELGDSALYLCASSFSRLSTDTQYFGPGTRLTVL.

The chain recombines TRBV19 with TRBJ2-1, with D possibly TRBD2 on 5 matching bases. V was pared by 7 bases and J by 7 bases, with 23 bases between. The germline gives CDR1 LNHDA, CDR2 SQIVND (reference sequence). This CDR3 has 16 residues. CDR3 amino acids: CASKGRGSGLGNEQFF. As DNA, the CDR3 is TGTGCCAGTAAGGGCAGAGGAAGCGGACTTGGGAATGAGCAGTTCTTC.

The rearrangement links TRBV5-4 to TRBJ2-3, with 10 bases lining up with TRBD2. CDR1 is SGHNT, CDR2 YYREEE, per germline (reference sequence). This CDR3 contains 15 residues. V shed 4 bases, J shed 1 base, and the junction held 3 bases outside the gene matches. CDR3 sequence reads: CASSAGTSGTDTQYF. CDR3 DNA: TGTGCCAGCAGCGCCGGGACTAGCGGCACAGATACGCAGTATTTT.

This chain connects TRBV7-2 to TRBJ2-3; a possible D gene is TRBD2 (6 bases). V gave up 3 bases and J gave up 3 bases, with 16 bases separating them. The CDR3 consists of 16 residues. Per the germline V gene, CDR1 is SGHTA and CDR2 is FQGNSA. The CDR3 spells CASSLAGTGETDTQYF. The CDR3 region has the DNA TGTGCCAGCAGCTTGGCCGGGACGGGAGAAACAGATACGCAGTATTTT.

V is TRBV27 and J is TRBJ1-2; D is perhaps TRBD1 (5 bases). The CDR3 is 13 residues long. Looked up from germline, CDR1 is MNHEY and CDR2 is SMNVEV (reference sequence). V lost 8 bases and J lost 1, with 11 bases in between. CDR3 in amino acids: CASALRVNYGYTF. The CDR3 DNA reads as TGTGCCAGCGCCCTCAGGGTTAACTATGGCTACACCTTC.

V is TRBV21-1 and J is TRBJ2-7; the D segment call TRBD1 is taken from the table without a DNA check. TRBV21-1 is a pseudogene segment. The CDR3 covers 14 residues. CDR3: CASSKRQDFYEQYF. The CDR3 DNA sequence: TGTGCCAGCAGCAAAAGACAGGATTTCTACGAGCAGTACTTC.